Presented here are 9 T cell receptor beta chains from one specimen sequenced in a study of shared clonotypes between healthy human individuals. Measured with immunoSEQ multiplex PCR; TCRdb has only the in-frame clones, and not every one. In the table there are about 2 million clones, roughly 94% of which are singletons. Naive CD8 cells lacked CD45RO, underwent positive selection for CCR7 and left out terminally differentiated effector memory CD45RA+ cells. The sequenced sample consisted of naive CD8+ T cells sorted from blood. Receptors were obtained from a man between 18 and 35 years old in good health.

The rearrangement uses TRBV13 and TRBJ1-1; D is perhaps TRBD1 (5 bases). Germline V lookup: CDR1 PRHDT, CDR2 FYEKMQ (reference sequence). CDR3 length equals 15 residues. V lost 0 bases and J 4 bases, leaving 12 bases between the germline ends. The DNA of the CDR3 is TGTGCCAGCAGCTTAGGATATGGGGGGAGCACTGAAGCTTTCTTT. It yields the protein CASSLGYGGSTEAFF.

The rearrangement links TRBV6-6 to TRBJ2-1; 10 nucleotides align to TRBD2. Germline V gives CDR1 MNHNY, CDR2 SVGAGI (reference sequence). There are 14 residues in the CDR3. Trimming at V came to 0 bases and at J to 10 bases, leaving 3 bases not matched to a gene. The CDR3 protein is CASSYSKREGEQFF. In DNA, the CDR3 is TGTGCCAGCAGTTACTCCAAGCGGGAGGGGGAGCAGTTCTTC.

About this clone itself: The same CDR3 also results from other DNA sequences found in this sample. CDR3 region: CASSLDRGNYGYTF. The CDR3 region has the DNA TGTGCCAGCAGTCTCGACAGGGGAAACTATGGCTACACCTTC. The chain links TRBV5-6 to TRBJ1-2; 8 nucleotides align to TRBD1. In germline, CDR1 is SGHDT, CDR2 YYEEEE. Losses at the gene ends were 5 bases for V and 2 bases for J; bases not matched to a gene: 5. This CDR3 is built from 14 residues.

V gene TRBV25-1 combines with J gene TRBJ2-1; D remains unclear. Per the germline V gene, CDR1 is MGHDK and CDR2 is SYGVNS. The CDR3 extends over 13 amino acids. V dropped 4 bases and J dropped 8 bases, with 12 bases sitting between them. Written as DNA, the CDR3 is TGTGCCAGCAGTGCCCGACTCCGTGATGAGCAGTTCTTC. It yields the protein CASSARLRDEQFF.

The chain couples TRBV6-1 to TRBJ1-5; 7 nucleotides match TRBD1. The CDR3 consists of 16 residues. Trimming cost V 4 bases and J 3 bases; bases outside gene matches: 9. Germline CDR1 MNHNS, CDR2 SASEGT. Here the CDR3 reads CASSVIAGQLNQPQHF. The CDR3 region has the DNA TGTGCCAGCAGTGTTATTGCGGGACAGCTCAATCAGCCCCAGCATTTT.

This clone was seen only once. The chain carries TRBV5-6 and TRBJ2-7; 11 bases align to TRBD2. CDR1 is SGHDT and CDR2 is YYEEEE in the germline V gene. The V segment lost 4 bases and the J segment 4 bases; nucleotides outside the gene matches: 4. The CDR3 is made up of 14 amino acids. CDR3 sequence reads: CASSLRLAGYEQYF. DNA for the CDR3: TGTGCCAGCAGCCTTCGACTAGCGGGGTACGAGCAGTACTTC.

This clone was counted once. This chain links TRBV9 with TRBJ2-1; 9 positions agree with TRBD2. The V and J ends lost 1 base and 7 bases, in that order; junction bases with no gene match: 9. CDR1 and CDR2 from the germline V gene are SGDLS and YYNGEE. CDR3 length equals 16 residues. The CDR3 spells CASSVKGLAGANEQFF. The CDR3 nucleotides are TGTGCCAGCAGCGTAAAGGGGTTAGCGGGGGCTAATGAGCAGTTCTTC.

This chain uses TRBV14 with TRBJ2-7; D is unresolved. Trimming took off 6 bases at V and 0 bases at J, with 15 bases between the two ends. The CDR3 covers 15 residues. CDR1 and CDR2 (germline): SGHDN, FVKESK. The CDR3 coding sequence is TGTGCCAGCAGGCGTACAGAGACCAACTCCTACGAGCAGTACTTC. As protein: CASRRTETNSYEQYF. Drawing the rest from reference TRBV14 and TRBJ2-7, the complete variable domain is EAGVTQFPSHSVIEKGQTVTLRCDPISGHDNLYWYRRVMGKEIKFLLHFVKESKQDESGMPNNRFLAERTGGTYSTLKVQPAELEDSGVYFCASRRTETNSYEQYFGPGTRLTVT.

CDR3 sequence: CASSWGEWGTEAFF. CDR3 nucleotide sequence: TGTGCCAGCAGCTGGGGGGAATGGGGCACTGAAGCTTTCTTT. The chain recombines TRBV7-2 with TRBJ1-1; D is possibly TRBD1 (5 bases). The CDR3 runs 14 residues. Trimming shortened V by 4 bases and J by 4 bases, and 13 bases separated the two germline ends. Looked up from germline, CDR1 is SGHTA and CDR2 is FQGNSA.